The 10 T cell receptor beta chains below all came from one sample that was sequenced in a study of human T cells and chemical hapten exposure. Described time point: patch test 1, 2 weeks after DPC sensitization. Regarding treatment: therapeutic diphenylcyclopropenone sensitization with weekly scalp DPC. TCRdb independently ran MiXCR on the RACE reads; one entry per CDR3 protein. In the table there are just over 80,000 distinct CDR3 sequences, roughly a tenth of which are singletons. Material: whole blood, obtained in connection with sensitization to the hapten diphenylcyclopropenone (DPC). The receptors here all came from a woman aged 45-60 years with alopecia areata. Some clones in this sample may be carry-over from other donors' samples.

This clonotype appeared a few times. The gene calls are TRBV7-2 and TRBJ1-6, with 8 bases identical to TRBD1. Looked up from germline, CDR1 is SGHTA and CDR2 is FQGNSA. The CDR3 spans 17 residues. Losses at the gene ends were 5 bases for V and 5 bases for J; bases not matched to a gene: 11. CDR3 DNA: TGTGCCAGCAGCGGACAGGGATGGGCTATCGATAATTCACCCCTCCACTTT. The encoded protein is CASSGQGWAIDNSPLHF. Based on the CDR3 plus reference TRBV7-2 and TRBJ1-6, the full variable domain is GAGVSQSPSNKVTEKGKDVELRCDPISGHTALYWYRQSLGQGLEFLIYFQGNSAPDKSGLPSDRFSAERTGGSVSTLTIQRTQQEDSAVYLCASSGQGWAIDNSPLHFGNGTRLTVT.

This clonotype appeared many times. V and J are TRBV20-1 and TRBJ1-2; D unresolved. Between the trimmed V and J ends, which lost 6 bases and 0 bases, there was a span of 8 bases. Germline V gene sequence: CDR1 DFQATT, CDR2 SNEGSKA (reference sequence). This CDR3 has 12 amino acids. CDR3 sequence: CSAEGPNYGYTF. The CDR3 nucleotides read TGCAGTGCCGAGGGCCCTAACTATGGCTACACCTTC.

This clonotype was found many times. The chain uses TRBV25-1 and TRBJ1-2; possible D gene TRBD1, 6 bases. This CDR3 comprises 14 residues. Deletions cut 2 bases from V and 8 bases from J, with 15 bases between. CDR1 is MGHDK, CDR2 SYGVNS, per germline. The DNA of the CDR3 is TGTGCCAGCAGTGAAGGGGGGGCACGAGCGGGCTACACCTTC. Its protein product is CASSEGGARAGYTF.

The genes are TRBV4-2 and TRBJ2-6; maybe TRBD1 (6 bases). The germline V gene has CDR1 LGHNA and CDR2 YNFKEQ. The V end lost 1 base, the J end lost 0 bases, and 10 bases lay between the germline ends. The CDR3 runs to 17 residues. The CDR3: CASSQVQGISGANVLTF. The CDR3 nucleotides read TGTGCCAGCAGCCAAGTACAGGGTATCTCTGGGGCCAACGTCCTGACTTTC.

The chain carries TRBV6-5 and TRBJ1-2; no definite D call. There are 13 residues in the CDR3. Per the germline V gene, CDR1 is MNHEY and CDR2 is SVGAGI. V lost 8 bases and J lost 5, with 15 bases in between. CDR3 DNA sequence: TGTGCCAGCGGACCGACGGGAGGGTATGGCTACACCTTC. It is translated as CASGPTGGYGYTF.

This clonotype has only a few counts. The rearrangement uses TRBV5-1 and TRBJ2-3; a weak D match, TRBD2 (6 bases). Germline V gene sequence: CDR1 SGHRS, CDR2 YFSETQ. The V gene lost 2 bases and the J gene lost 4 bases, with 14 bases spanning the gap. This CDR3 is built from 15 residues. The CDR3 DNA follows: TGCGCCAGCAGCTTAGCGGGCGGATCTTCAGATACGCAGTATTTT. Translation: CASSLAGGSSDTQYF.

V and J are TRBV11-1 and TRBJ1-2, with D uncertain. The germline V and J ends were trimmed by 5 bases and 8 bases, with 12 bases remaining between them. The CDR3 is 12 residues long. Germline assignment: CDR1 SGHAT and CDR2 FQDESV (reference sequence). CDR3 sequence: CASSQTGNGYTF. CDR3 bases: TGTGCCAGCAGCCAGACGGGGAACGGCTACACCTTC.

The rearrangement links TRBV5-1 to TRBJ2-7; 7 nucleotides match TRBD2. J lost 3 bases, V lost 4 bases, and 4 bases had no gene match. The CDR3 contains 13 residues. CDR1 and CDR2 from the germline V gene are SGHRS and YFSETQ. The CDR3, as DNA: TGCGCCAGCAGCACCGCGGGGGTCTACGAGCAGTACTTC. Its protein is CASSTAGVYEQYF.

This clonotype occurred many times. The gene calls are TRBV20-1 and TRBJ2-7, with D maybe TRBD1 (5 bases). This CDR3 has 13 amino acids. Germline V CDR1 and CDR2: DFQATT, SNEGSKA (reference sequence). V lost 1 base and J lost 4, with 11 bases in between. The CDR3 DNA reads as TGCAGTGCTAGAGGAGACAGAGATTACGAGCAGTACTTC. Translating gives CSARGDRDYEQYF.

CDR3 amino acids: CSARADGNREAFF. The CDR3 bases are TGCAGTGCTAGAGCGGACGGAAACCGTGAAGCTTTCTTT. V gene TRBV20-1 combines with J gene TRBJ1-1, with no clear D. Germline loops: CDR1 DFQATT, CDR2 SNEGSKA (reference sequence). The CDR3 length is 13 residues. V shed 1 base and J shed 7 bases, with 13 bases lying between them.